The subject of this entry is one T cell receptor (beta chain). The data were taken from a study of shared clonotypes between healthy human individuals. Produced via immunoSEQ multiplex PCR; TCRdb's table is partial and in-frame only. This table has 600,000 to 750,000 clones, around 72% appearing once. This TCR derives from a woman aged 25 to 45 in good health. The sequenced sample consisted of memory CD4+ T cells sorted from blood. Subset noted: CD45RA-negative fraction.

DNA of the CDR3: TGTGCCAGCAGTGGCGGGGAGGGGTACAGGATTCAGTACTTC. Protein sequence: CASSGGEGYRIQYF. V and J are TRBV28 and TRBJ2-4, with 7 bases aligning to TRBD2. From germline, CDR1 is MDHEN and CDR2 SYDVKM. The length of the CDR3 is 14 residues. Trimming at V came to 5 bases and at J to 10 bases, leaving 11 bases not matched to a gene.